These T cell receptor beta chains were read from a single sample in a study of shared clonotypes between healthy human individuals. TCRdb's copy holds only in-frame clones and misses some; the assay was immunoSEQ multiplex PCR. The profile shows approximately 2.5 million clones, more than 85% of them singletons. Sequenced input: naive CD4+ T cells from PBMCs. These TCRs come from a man aged 18-30 years in good health. Some clones in this sample may be carry-over from other donors' samples. Each CDR3 is given with its conserved first and last residue. D genes are given only for firm matches. The size of a clone is reported for some rows only, either as once, few or many, or as a class for expanded clones.

d_call	clone_size	v_call	j_call	cdr3_length	cdr3_aa	cdr3_nt
.	.	TRBV6-1	TRBJ2-5	15	CASSSPDKAHETQYF	TGTGCCAGCAGTTCCCCCGATAAGGCGCACGAGACCCAGTACTTC
TRBD1	few	TRBV18	TRBJ1-1	14	CASSPTGMNTEAFF	TGTGCCAGCTCGCCGACAGGGATGAACACTGAAGCTTTCTTT
.	few	TRBV14	TRBJ1-1	15	CASSQVGQMNTEAFF	TGTGCCAGCAGCCAAGTTGGGCAGATGAACACTGAAGCTTTCTTT
.	.	TRBV5-1	TRBJ2-7	14	CASSFRHGDGEQYF	TGCGCCAGCAGCTTTCGCCATGGGGACGGCGAGCAGTACTTC
TRBD2	.	TRBV6-6	TRBJ2-1	13	CASSYGTSNEQFF	TGTGCCAGCAGTTACGGGACTAGCAATGAGCAGTTCTTC
TRBD2	.	TRBV7-2	TRBJ2-5	15	CASTFSGAPQETQYF	TGTGCCAGCACCTTTAGCGGGGCACCTCAAGAGACCCAGTACTTC
.	.	TRBV7-3	TRBJ2-5	12	CASSVLGETQYF	TGTGCCAGCAGTGTACTGGGGGAGACCCAGTACTTC
.	.	TRBV28	TRBJ2-7	12	CASSSTLYEQYF	TGTGCCAGCAGTTCGACATTGTACGAGCAGTACTTC
.	.	TRBV9	TRBJ2-7	14	CASSPPGGAREQYF	TGTGCCAGCAGCCCCCCTGGGGGGGCCCGTGAGCAGTACTTC
.	.	TRBV15	TRBJ2-5	12	CATSRDEETQYF	TGTGCCACCAGCAGGGATGAAGAGACCCAGTACTTC
TRBD1	.	TRBV7-2	TRBJ1-4	15	CASSPPGTGDEKLFF	TGTGCCAGCAGCCCCCCCGGGACAGGGGATGAAAAACTGTTTTTT
.	.	TRBV4-1	TRBJ2-1	14	CASATRAGRNEQFF	TGCGCCAGCGCCACAAGGGCGGGAAGGAATGAGCAGTTCTTC
TRBD1	.	TRBV7-3	TRBJ1-1	14	CASSLDRASTEAFF	TGTGCCAGCAGCTTAGACAGGGCAAGCACTGAAGCTTTCTTT
.	.	TRBV5-5	TRBJ2-7	15	CASSLTPTAPYEQYF	TGTGCCAGCAGCTTAACCCCGACGGCCCCCTACGAGCAGTACTTC
TRBD1	once	TRBV6-5	TRBJ1-5	15	CASSNPGQGNQPQHF	TGTGCCAGCAGCAATCCGGGACAGGGGAATCAGCCCCAGCATTTT
TRBD2	.	TRBV7-3	TRBJ2-1	15	CASSSGLAGYNEQFF	TGTGCCAGCAGCTCGGGACTAGCGGGTTACAATGAGCAGTTCTTC
.	.	TRBV5-1	TRBJ2-1	15	CASSLDRVAYNEQFF	TGCGCCAGCAGCTTGGACAGGGTGGCGTACAATGAGCAGTTCTTC